This is a list of T cell receptor beta chains from one sample in a study of cytomegalovirus exposure and HLA in healthy donors. Sequencing used immunoSEQ multiplex PCR; TCRdb keeps in-frame clones, though not all of them. This sample has 85,000 to 100,000 clones; roughly 82% occur once, and the top ten carry approximately 9.2%. Sequencing used PBMCs. The receptors shown here come from a human donor in good health. Each CDR3 is given with its conserved first and last residue.

CDR3	J	V	length
CARTTTGRLSAFF	TRBJ1-1	TRBV2	13
CASSISWQKNTIYF	TRBJ1-3	TRBV19	14
CASSQEGSLSGELFF	TRBJ2-2	TRBV4-3	15
CSVGQVPYEQYF	TRBJ2-7	TRBV29-1	12
CASSPDGRAYGYTF	TRBJ1-2	TRBV7-9	14
CASSARQGYGYTF	TRBJ1-2	TRBV27	13
CAISDPLAGSEDEQFF	TRBJ2-1	TRBV10-3	16
CASSPMGQVYEQYF	TRBJ2-7	TRBV18	14
CASSSPGRGGYTF	TRBJ1-2	TRBV6-5	13
CASSEIGIAGLYNEQFF	TRBJ2-1	TRBV6-1	17
CASSLSSVGGNTEAFF	TRBJ1-1	TRBV27	16
CASSYWDRDMYTF	TRBJ1-2	TRBV6-6	13
CASSDTSGYTDTQYF	TRBJ2-3	TRBV6-1	15
CASSFGTSDSYEQYF	TRBJ2-7	TRBV5-4	15
CASSARQENYNEQFF	TRBJ2-1	TRBV2	15
CASSAQGAGNTEAFF	TRBJ1-1	TRBV9	15
CSVIAGPYEQYF	.	TRBV29-1	12
CASSDRSSYNSPLHF	TRBJ1-6	TRBV6-1	15
CASSESGGSNTQYF	TRBJ2-3	TRBV10-1	14
CASTVGTRGAEAFF	TRBJ1-1	TRBV7-8	14
CASSLGTGYGEKLFF	TRBJ1-4	TRBV5-6	15
CSVAGRGAYEQYF	.	TRBV29-1	13
CASSVGQTDTQYF	TRBJ2-3	TRBV9	13
CASSPQGLANYGYTF	TRBJ1-2	TRBV7-2	15
CASSPLSQAQGEQYF	TRBJ2-7	TRBV18	15
CASSRQEFEQYF	TRBJ2-7	TRBV6-6	12
CASSYSGGQGASKNIQYF	TRBJ2-4	TRBV13	18
CASSSLAGVGSTGELFF	TRBJ2-2	TRBV27	17
CATSRDLLAGVGTDTQYF	TRBJ2-3	TRBV15	18
CASSPRHAGYYTEAFF	TRBJ1-1	TRBV5-6	16
CASSVGLAVYNEQFF	TRBJ2-1	TRBV9	15